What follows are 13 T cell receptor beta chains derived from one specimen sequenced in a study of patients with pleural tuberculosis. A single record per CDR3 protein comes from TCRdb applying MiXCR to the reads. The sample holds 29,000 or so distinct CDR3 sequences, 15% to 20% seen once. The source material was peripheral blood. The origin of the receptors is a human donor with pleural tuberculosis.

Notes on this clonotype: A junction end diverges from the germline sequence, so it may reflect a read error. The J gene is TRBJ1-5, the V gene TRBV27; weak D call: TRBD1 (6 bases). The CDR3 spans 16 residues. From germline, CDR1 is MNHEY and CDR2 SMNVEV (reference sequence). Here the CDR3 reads CASSFGGTNSDQPQHF. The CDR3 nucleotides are TGTGCCAGCAGTTTCGGGGGCACCAATAGCGATCAGCCCCAGCATTTT.

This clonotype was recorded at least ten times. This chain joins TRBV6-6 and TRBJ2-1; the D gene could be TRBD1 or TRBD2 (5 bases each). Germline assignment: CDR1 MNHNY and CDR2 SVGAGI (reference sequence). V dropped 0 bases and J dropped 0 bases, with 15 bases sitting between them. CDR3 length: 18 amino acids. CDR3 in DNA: TGTGCCAGCAGTTACTCAGGGCGAGGGGTAAGCTCCTACAATGAGCAGTTCTTC. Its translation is CASSYSGRGVSSYNEQFF.

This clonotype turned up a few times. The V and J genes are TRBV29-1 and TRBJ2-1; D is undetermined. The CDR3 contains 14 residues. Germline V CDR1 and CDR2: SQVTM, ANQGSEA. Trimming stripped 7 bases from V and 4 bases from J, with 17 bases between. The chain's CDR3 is CSGVLGPMYNEQFF. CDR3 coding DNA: TGCAGCGGTGTTCTAGGACCAATGTACAATGAGCAGTTCTTC.

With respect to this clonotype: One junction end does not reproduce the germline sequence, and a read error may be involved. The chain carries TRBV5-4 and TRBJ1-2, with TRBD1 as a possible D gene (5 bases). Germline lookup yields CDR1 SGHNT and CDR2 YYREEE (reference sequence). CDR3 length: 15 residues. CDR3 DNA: TGTGCCAGCAGCGACCGCAGGGACTCTAACTATGGCTACGCCTTC. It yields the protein CASSDRRDSNYGYAF.

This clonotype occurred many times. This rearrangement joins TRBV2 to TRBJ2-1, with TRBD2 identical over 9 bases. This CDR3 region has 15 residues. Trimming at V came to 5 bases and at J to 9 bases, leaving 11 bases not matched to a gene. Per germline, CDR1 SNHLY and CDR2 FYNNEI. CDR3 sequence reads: CASSSRLAVVGEQFF. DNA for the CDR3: TGTGCCAGCAGTTCCCGACTAGCGGTTGTGGGTGAGCAGTTCTTC.

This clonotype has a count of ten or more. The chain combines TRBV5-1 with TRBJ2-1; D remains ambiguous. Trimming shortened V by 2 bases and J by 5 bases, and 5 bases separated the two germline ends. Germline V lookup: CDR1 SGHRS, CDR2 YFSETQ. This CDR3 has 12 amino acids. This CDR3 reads CASSFRHNEQFF. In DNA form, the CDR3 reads TGCGCCAGCAGCTTCCGCCACAATGAGCAGTTCTTC.

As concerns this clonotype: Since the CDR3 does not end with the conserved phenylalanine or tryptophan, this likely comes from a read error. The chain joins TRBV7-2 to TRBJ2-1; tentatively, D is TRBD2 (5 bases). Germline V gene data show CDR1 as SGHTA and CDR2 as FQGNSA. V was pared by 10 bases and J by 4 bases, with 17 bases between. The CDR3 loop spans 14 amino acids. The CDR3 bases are TGTGCCATCTCGTTAACGCTAGCTTACAATGAGCAGTTCTCC. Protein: CAISLTLAYNEQFS.

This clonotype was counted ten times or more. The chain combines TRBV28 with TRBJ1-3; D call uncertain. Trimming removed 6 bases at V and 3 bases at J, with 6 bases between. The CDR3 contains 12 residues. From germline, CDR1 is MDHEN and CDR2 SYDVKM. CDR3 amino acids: CASRSDGNTIYF. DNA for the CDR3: TGTGCCAGCAGATCGGATGGAAACACCATATATTTT. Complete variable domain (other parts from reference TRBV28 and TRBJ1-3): DVKVTQSSRYLVKRTGEKVFLECVQDMDHENMFWYRQDPGLGLRLIYFSYDVKMKEKGDIPEGYSVSREKKERFSLILESASTNQTSMYLCASRSDGNTIYFGEGSWLTVV.

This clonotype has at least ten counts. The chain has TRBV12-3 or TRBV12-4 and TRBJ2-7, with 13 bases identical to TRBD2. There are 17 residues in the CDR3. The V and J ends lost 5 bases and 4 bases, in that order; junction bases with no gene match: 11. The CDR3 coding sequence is TGTGCCAGCAGTCCCGCCCCGGGACTAGCGGGGAAGTACGAGCAGTACTTC. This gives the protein CASSPAPGLAGKYEQYF.

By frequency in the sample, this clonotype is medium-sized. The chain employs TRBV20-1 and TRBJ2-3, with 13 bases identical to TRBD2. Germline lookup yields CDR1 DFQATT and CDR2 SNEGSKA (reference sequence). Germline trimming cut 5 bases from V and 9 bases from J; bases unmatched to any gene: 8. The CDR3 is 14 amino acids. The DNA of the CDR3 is TGCAGTGCTCGGACTAGCGGGGGTTCTTGGACGCAGTATTTT. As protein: CSARTSGGSWTQYF.

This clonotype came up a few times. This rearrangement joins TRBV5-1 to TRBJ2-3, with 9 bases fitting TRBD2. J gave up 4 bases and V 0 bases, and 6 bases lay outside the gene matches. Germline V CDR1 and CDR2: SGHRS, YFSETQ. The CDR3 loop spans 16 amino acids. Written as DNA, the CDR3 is TGCGCCAGCAGCTTGGTATTAGCGGGGGATTCAGATACGCAGTATTTT. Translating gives CASSLVLAGDSDTQYF.

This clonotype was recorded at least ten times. The chain's CDR3 is CASSLGVSYNEQFF. CDR3 bases: TGTGCCAGCAGCTTGGGGGTATCGTACAATGAGCAGTTCTTC. The chain has TRBV5-6 and TRBJ2-1; the D is unclear. The length of the CDR3 is 14 residues. In germline, CDR1 is SGHDT, CDR2 YYEEEE. The V and J ends lost 0 bases and 4 bases respectively, with 8 bases between them.

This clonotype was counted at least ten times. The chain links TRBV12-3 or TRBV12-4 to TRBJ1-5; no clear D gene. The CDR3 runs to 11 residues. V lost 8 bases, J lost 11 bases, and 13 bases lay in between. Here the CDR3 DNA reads TGTGCCAGCGGTGAGACGTTGGCCCAGCATTTT. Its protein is CASGETLAQHF.